The 21 T cell receptor beta chains reported below all come from one sample, sequenced in a study of blood T cell repertoires in COVID-19. Some clones are missing from TCRdb's copy, which holds only in-frame ones; the method was immunoSEQ multiplex PCR. The sample contains more than 150,000 clones, more than 80% of which appear only once. The specimen sequenced was peripheral blood. Source of these receptors: an elderly woman with COVID-19, enrolled during active disease.

The chain carries TRBV7-8 and TRBJ2-5; 7 bases agree with TRBD1. Looked up from germline, CDR1 is SGHVS and CDR2 is FQNEAQ. The CDR3 loop spans 13 amino acids. The ends lost 3 bases at V and 3 bases at J; junction bases unmatched: 1. This CDR3 is CASSFDREETQYF. The CDR3 nucleotides are TGTGCCAGCAGCTTCGACAGGGAAGAGACCCAGTACTTC.

CDR3 protein: CASSPYVTPLHF. CDR3 bases: TGTGCCAGCAGCCCCTACGTTACTCCCCTCCACTTT. The V gene is TRBV11-2, the J gene TRBJ1-6, with D hard to call. Per the germline V gene, CDR1 is SGHAT and CDR2 is FQNNGV. This CDR3 region has 12 residues. Trimming left V 5 bases short and J 13 bases short, with 12 bases between.

This chain uses TRBV6-5 with TRBJ2-1; 7 positions agree with TRBD2. Per the germline V gene, CDR1 is MNHEY and CDR2 is SVGAGI. V lost 8 bases, J lost 8 bases, and 9 bases stayed unmatched. CDR3 size: 13 residues. CDR3 region: CASSSGRVDEQFF. In nucleotides, the CDR3 is TGTGCCAGCTCAAGTGGGAGGGTTGATGAGCAGTTCTTC.

V and J are TRBV6-5 and TRBJ1-1; 9 bases are a match to TRBD1. The CDR3 is made up of 15 amino acids. Germline V lookup: CDR1 MNHEY, CDR2 SVGAGI. V was pared by 6 bases and J by 1 base, with 6 bases of the junction left unmatched. CDR3: CASRPPGQGNTEAFF. Written as DNA, the CDR3 is TGTGCCAGCAGACCCCCGGGACAGGGGAACACTGAAGCTTTCTTT.

The chain has TRBV6-2 or TRBV6-3 and TRBJ2-7; 8 bases are a match to TRBD1. The CDR3 loop spans 13 amino acids. Unmatched junction bases numbered 3, after V lost 5 bases and J lost 3 bases. Germline V gives CDR1 MNHEY, CDR2 SVGEGT. The CDR3 here is CASSRQGNYEQYF. CDR3 coding DNA: TGTGCCAGCAGTAGACAGGGGAACTACGAGCAGTACTTC.

The CDR3 region has the DNA TGTGCCAGCAGCCAAGGAGGGATATATCAGCCCCAGCATTTT. This codes for CASSQGGIYQPQHF. The genes are TRBV4-2 and TRBJ1-5; D not resolved. The length of the CDR3 is 14 residues. The germline CDR1 and CDR2 sequences are LGHNA and YNFKEQ. Trimming removed 1 base from V and 5 bases from J, with 9 bases in between.

The chain uses TRBV29-1 and TRBJ1-1, with TRBD1 identical over 10 bases. The V and J ends lost 6 bases and 6 bases, in that order; junction bases with no gene match: 4. Per the germline V gene, CDR1 is SQVTM and CDR2 is ANQGSEA. The length of the CDR3 is 12 residues. This CDR3 is CSVSGTGAEAFF. In nucleotides, the CDR3 is TGCAGCGTGTCCGGGACAGGGGCTGAAGCTTTCTTT.

The J gene is TRBJ2-3, the V gene TRBV18; a weak D match, TRBD2 (6 bases). This CDR3 spans 16 amino acids. In germline, CDR1 is KGHSH, CDR2 LQKENI. Trimming shortened V by 1 base and J by 0 bases, and 11 bases separated the two germline ends. As DNA, the CDR3 is TGTGCCAGCTCACCACAACCGGGACTTAGCACAGATACGCAGTATTTT. It specifies CASSPQPGLSTDTQYF.

This chain joins TRBV5-4 and TRBJ1-3; D is unresolved. Germline values: CDR1 SGHNT, CDR2 YYREEE (reference sequence). This CDR3 is 14 amino acids long. V lost 4 bases to trimming and J lost 2 bases, with 10 bases between them. The CDR3 DNA reads as TGTGCCAGCAGCAGGCCGGGGACTGGAAACACCATATATTTT. Its protein is CASSRPGTGNTIYF. Using reference TRBV5-4 and TRBJ1-3 for the parts outside the CDR3, the full variable domain is ETGVTQSPTHLIKTRGQQVTLRCSSQSGHNTVSWYQQALGQGPQFIFQYYREEENGRGNFPPRFSGLQFPNYSSELNVNALELDDSALYLCASSRPGTGNTIYFGEGSWLTVV.

The genes are TRBV12-3 or TRBV12-4 and TRBJ2-1; D is undetermined. V was pared by 3 bases and J by 10 bases, with 10 bases between. The CDR3 is 12 residues long. The chain's CDR3 is CASSFQFREQFF. As DNA, the CDR3 is TGTGCCAGCAGTTTTCAGTTCCGCGAGCAGTTCTTC.

This rearrangement joins TRBV5-6 to TRBJ2-3, with 9 bases fitting TRBD1. The CDR3 has 15 residues. Trimming cost V 0 bases and J 6 bases; bases outside gene matches: 5. Germline V gene lookup returns CDR1 SGHDT and CDR2 YYEEEE. CDR3 sequence (DNA): TGTGCCAGCAGCTTGGTGGGGACAGGGTACGATACGCAGTATTTT. Protein: CASSLVGTGYDTQYF.

The genes are TRBV2 and TRBJ2-7; 9 nucleotides line up with TRBD1. J was trimmed by 5 bases and V by 7 bases; bases with no gene match: 9. Germline loops: CDR1 SNHLY, CDR2 FYNNEI. The CDR3 totals 14 residues. The CDR3 here is CASTLGQGGDEQYF. CDR3 coding DNA: TGTGCCAGCACCCTGGGACAGGGCGGCGACGAGCAGTACTTC.

The rearrangement uses TRBV2 and TRBJ1-2, with unresolved D. The V gene lost 7 bases and the J gene lost 4 bases, with 10 bases spanning the gap. This CDR3 contains 12 residues. Germline CDR1 reads SNHLY; CDR2 reads FYNNEI. In DNA form, the CDR3 reads TGTGCCAGCACGGGTGTCAGCTATGGCTACACCTTC. Amino acid sequence: CASTGVSYGYTF.

This clone was found a few times. The CDR3 sequence: CASSLWASGVSDTQYF. In DNA, the CDR3 is TGTGCCAGCAGCTTATGGGCTAGCGGGGTGTCAGATACGCAGTATTTT. J is TRBJ2-3 and V is TRBV11-3; 9 positions match TRBD2. J gave up 4 bases and V 2 bases, and 7 bases lay outside the gene matches. The germline V gene encodes CDR1 SGHNT and CDR2 YENEEA. The CDR3 totals 16 residues.

V gene TRBV19 combines with J gene TRBJ2-1; possibly TRBD1 for D (5 bases). The CDR3 consists of 17 residues. V dropped 5 bases and J dropped 1 base, with 18 bases sitting between them. The germline V gene encodes CDR1 LNHDA and CDR2 SQIVND (reference sequence). In nucleotides, the CDR3 is TGTGCCAGTAGTTATCCTGAGACAGCCTTTTCCTACAATGAGCAGTTCTTC. Translated, it gives CASSYPETAFSYNEQFF.

The V and J genes are TRBV7-9 and TRBJ1-1; D is unclear. The CDR3 runs to 13 residues. The germline V gene encodes CDR1 SEHNR and CDR2 FQNEAQ (reference sequence). V lost 3 bases and J lost 7, with 12 bases in between. CDR3 bases: TGTGCCAGCAGCTTGTCAAATCGAGATGAAGCTTTCTTT. This codes for CASSLSNRDEAFF.

This sequence joins TRBV7-9 and TRBJ2-4; TRBD2 aligns across 11 bases. CDR3 length equals 17 residues. Germline values: CDR1 SEHNR, CDR2 FQNEAQ (reference sequence). V was pared by 3 bases and J by 0 bases, with 4 bases of the junction left unmatched. CDR3 DNA: TGTGCCAGCAGCTTGACTAGCGGGGTACTAGCCAAAAACATTCAGTACTTC. It encodes CASSLTSGVLAKNIQYF. Full variable domain (rest looked up from reference TRBV7-9 and TRBJ2-4): DTGVSQNPRHKITKRGQNVTFRCDPISEHNRLYWYRQTLGQGPEFLTYFQNEAQLEKSRLLSDRFSAERPKGSFSTLEIQRTEQGDSAMYLCASSLTSGVLAKNIQYFGAGTRLSVL.

The chain couples TRBV4-1 to TRBJ2-1, with TRBD2 identical over 7 bases. V trimming: 0 bases; J trimming: 1 base; junction bases outside the gene matches: 3. The CDR3 is 16 amino acids. Germline V gene data show CDR1 as MGHRA and CDR2 as YSYEKL. CDR3 loop: CASSQEAAGSYNEQFF. The CDR3 nucleotides read TGCGCCAGCAGCCAAGAGGCAGCGGGGTCCTACAATGAGCAGTTCTTC.

The chain links TRBV2 to TRBJ1-2; 8 bases agree with TRBD1. There are 15 residues in the CDR3. V dropped 3 bases and J dropped 4; count of bases not matched to a gene: 7. Germline lookup yields CDR1 SNHLY and CDR2 FYNNEI. CDR3 DNA sequence: TGTGCCAGCAGTGAGTTTAGGACAGGGACCTATGGCTACACCTTC. Amino acid sequence: CASSEFRTGTYGYTF.

The chain is built from TRBV27 and TRBJ2-2, with 13 bases aligning to TRBD2. The germline V gene encodes CDR1 MNHEY and CDR2 SMNVEV (reference sequence). V lost 7 bases and J lost 8; bases outside the gene matches: 7. This CDR3 comprises 15 residues. The CDR3 sequence: CASKGTSGAAGELFF. The CDR3, as DNA: TGTGCCAGCAAAGGGACTAGCGGGGCCGCGGGGGAGCTGTTTTTT.

The chain uses TRBV4-1 and TRBJ2-2, with TRBD2 identical over 9 bases. The V segment lost 1 base and the J segment 5 bases; nucleotides outside the gene matches: 8. CDR1 and CDR2 (germline): MGHRA, YSYEKL. This CDR3 contains 17 residues. The CDR3 nucleotides read TGCGCCAGCAGCCAAGCGTGGCGGGGGGGCCAAACCGGGGAGCTGTTTTTT. This encodes CASSQAWRGGQTGELFF.